This T cell receptor (beta chain) was sequenced in a study of blood T cells in healthy people across ages. A second about 6 to 11 cycle PCR used barcoded and J-beta primers. TCRdb re-called the 5' RACE reads through MiXCR, storing one row per CDR3 protein. The sample holds about 1.4 million distinct CDR3 sequences, approximately 63% seen once. CDR1 MNHEY and CDR2 SVGAGI come from the germline V gene. CDR3 length: 15 residues. Input material: blood. V usage is TRBV6-5 and J usage is TRBJ2-7; 7 nucleotides match TRBD1. The DNA end favors TRBJ2-5, so the J call may be wrong. The TCR was taken from a man between 18 and 29 years old in good health. In nucleotides, the CDR3 is TGTGCCAGCAGTCCGATCAGGGGGATTTTAGAGACCCAGTACTTC. Amino acid sequence: CASSPIRGILETQYF.